This T cell receptor beta chain was sequenced in a study of molecular identifiers for immune sequencing clone quantification. Findings of the study overall: Barcode-sharing identical TCR molecules could underestimate highly expanded clone sizes.

This clonotype has at least ten counts. The antigen remains unidentified. Losses at the gene ends were 1 base for V and 9 bases for J; bases not matched to a gene: 6. This CDR3 has 15 residues. Germline loops: CDR1 SEHNR, CDR2 FQNEAQ (reference sequence). For bulk TCR libraries, previously described methods and listed TCR primers were used. TCRdb analysed the PCR reads with MiXCR anew, one entry per CDR3 protein. The sample lists around 89,000 distinct CDR3 sequences; 15% to 20% were seen once. The gene calls are TRBV7-9 and TRBJ2-6; TRBD2 aligns across 7 bases. The sequenced sample consisted of naive CD8+ T cells from blood, with Jurkat cell RNA spiked in. Subset described: FACS-sorted CD8+CD4-CCR7+CD45RA+ naive T cells. This receptor was obtained from a human donor in good health. Some libraries in this study had Jurkat cell RNA spiked in. The CDR3 spells CASSLVERGDNVLTF. The DNA for the CDR3 is TGTGCCAGCAGCTTAGTCGAGCGGGGAGACAACGTCCTGACTTTC. Full variable domain (outside the CDR3, taken from reference TRBV7-9 and TRBJ2-6): DTGVSQNPRHKITKRGQNVTFRCDPISEHNRLYWYRQTLGQGPEFLTYFQNEAQLEKSRLLSDRFSAERPKGSFSTLEIQRTEQGDSAMYLCASSLVERGDNVLTFGAGSRLTVL.